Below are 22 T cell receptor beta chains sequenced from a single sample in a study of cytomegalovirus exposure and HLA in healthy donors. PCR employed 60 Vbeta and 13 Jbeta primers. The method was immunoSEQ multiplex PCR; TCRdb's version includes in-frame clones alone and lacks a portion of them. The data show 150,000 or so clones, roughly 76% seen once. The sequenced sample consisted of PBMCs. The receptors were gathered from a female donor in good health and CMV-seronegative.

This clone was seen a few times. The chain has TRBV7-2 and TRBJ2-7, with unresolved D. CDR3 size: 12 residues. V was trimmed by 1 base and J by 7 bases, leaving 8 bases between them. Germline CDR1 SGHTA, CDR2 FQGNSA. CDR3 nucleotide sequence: TGTGCCAGCAGCTTAGTATCGAGAGAGCAGTACTTC. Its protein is CASSLVSREQYF.

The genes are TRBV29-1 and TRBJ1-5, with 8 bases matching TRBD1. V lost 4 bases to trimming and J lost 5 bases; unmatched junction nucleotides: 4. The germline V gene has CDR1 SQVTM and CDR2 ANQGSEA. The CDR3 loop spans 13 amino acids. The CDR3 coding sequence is TGCAGCGTTGGGACAGGGAATCATCAGCCCCAGCATTTT. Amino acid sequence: CSVGTGNHQPQHF.

In nucleotides, the CDR3 is TGTGCCACCAGCAGAGATTTTTCCGGGGACAGGGGGTGGAACCTGAACACTGAAGCTTTCTTT. Translating it yields CATSRDFSGDRGWNLNTEAFF. The rearrangement uses TRBV15 and TRBJ1-1; 11 bases fit TRBD1. CDR1 is LNHNV, CDR2 YYDKDF, per germline (reference sequence). V lost 0 bases to trimming and J lost 0 bases; unmatched junction nucleotides: 15. This CDR3 region has 21 residues.

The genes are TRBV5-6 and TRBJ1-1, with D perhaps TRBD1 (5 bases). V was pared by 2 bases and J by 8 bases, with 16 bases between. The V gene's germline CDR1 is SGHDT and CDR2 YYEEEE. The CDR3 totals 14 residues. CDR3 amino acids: CASSLQLTGFEAFF. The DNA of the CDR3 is TGTGCCAGCAGCTTACAATTAACAGGTTTCGAAGCTTTCTTT.

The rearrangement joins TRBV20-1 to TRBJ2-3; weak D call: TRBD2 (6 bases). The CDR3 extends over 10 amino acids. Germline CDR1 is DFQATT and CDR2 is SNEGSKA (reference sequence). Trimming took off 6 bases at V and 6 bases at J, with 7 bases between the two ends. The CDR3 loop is CSARGDTQYF. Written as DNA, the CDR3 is TGCAGTGCACGGGGGGATACGCAGTATTTT.

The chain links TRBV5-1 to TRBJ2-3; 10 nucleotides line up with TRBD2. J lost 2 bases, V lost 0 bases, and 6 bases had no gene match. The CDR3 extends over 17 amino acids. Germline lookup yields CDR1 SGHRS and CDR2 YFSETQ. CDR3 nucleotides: TGCGCCAGCAGCTTGGCGGCTAGCGGGAGTTTCACAGATACGCAGTATTTT. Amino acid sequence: CASSLAASGSFTDTQYF. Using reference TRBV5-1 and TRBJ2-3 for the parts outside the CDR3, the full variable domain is KAGVTQTPRYLIKTRGQQVTLSCSPISGHRSVSWYQQTPGQGLQFLFEYFSETQRNKGNFPGRFSGRQFSNSRSEMNVSTLELGDSALYLCASSLAASGSFTDTQYFGPGTRLTVL.

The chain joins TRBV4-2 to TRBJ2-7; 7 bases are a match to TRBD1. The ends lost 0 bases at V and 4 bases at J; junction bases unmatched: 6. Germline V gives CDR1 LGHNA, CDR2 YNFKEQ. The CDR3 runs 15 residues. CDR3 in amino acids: CASSQDRTGLYEQYF. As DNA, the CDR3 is TGTGCCAGCAGCCAAGACCGGACAGGACTGTACGAGCAGTACTTC.

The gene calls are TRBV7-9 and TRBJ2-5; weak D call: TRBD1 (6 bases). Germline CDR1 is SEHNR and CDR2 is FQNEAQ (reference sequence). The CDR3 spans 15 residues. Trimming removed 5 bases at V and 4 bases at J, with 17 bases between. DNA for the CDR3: TGTGCCAGCAGCGCACGACAGGTTTTAGTAGAGACCCAGTACTTC. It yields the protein CASSARQVLVETQYF.

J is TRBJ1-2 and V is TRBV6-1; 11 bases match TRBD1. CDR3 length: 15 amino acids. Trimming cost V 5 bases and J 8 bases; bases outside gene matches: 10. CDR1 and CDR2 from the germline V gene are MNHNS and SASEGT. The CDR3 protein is CASSPGQGAFWGYTF. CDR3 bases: TGTGCCAGCAGTCCCGGACAGGGGGCCTTTTGGGGCTACACCTTC.

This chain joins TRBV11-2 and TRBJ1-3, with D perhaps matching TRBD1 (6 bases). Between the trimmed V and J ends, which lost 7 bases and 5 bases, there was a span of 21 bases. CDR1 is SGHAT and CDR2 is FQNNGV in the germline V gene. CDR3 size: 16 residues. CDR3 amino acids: CASTTPWAGVRNTIYF. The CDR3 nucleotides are TGTGCCAGCACCACTCCGTGGGCAGGGGTGAGAAACACCATATATTTT.

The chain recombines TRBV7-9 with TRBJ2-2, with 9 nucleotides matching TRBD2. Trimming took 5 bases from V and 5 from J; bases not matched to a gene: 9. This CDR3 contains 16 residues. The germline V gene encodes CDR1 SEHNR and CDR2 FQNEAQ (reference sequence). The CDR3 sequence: CASSPQGTSRTGELFF. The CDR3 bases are TGTGCCAGCAGCCCACAGGGGACTAGCCGTACCGGGGAGCTGTTTTTT.

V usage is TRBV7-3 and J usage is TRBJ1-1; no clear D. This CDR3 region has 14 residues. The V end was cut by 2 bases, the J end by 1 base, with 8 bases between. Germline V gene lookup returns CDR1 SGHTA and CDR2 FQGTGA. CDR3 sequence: CASSLGLTNTEAFF. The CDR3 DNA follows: TGTGCCAGCAGCTTAGGACTCACGAACACTGAAGCTTTCTTT.

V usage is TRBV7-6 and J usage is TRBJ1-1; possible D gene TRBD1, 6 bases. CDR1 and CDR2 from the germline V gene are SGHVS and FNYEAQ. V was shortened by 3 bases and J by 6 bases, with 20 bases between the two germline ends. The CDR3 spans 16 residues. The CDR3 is CASSFGTRGTSSEAFF. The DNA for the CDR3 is TGTGCCAGCAGCTTTGGGACAAGAGGGACTAGCTCTGAAGCTTTCTTT.

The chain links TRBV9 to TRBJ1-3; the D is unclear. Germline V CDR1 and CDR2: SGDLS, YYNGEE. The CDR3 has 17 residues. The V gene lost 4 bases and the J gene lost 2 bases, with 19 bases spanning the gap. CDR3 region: CASSPDVPDNPGNTIYF. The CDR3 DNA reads TGTGCCAGCAGCCCAGATGTTCCAGACAACCCTGGAAACACCATATATTTT.

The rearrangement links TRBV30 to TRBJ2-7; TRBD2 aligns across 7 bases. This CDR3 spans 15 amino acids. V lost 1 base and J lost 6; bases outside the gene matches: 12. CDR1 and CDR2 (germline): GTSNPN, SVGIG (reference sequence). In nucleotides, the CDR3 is TGTGCCTGGAGTGGTGAACTGGCGGGAGTTTCCGAGCAGTACTTC. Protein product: CAWSGELAGVSEQYF.

CDR3 sequence (DNA): TGTGCCAGCAGCAAAGTAAATGAGCAGTTCTTC. Translating gives CASSKVNEQFF. The chain carries TRBV21-1 and TRBJ2-1; the table calls TRBD2, which could not be checked here. TRBV21-1 is an annotated pseudogene. The CDR3 is 11 amino acids.

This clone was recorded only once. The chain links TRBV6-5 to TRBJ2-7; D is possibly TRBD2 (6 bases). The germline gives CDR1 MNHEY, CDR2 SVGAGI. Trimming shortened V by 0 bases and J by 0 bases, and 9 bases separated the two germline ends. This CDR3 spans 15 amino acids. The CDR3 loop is CASSYSAGNSYEQYF. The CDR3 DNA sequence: TGTGCCAGCAGTTACTCGGCGGGGAACTCCTACGAGCAGTACTTC.

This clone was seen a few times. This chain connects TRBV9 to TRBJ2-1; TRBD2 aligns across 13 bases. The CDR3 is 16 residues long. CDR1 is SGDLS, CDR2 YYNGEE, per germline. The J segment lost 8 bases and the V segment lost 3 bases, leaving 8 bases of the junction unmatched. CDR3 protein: CASSGTSGSLRDEQFF. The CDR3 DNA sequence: TGTGCCAGCAGCGGGACTAGCGGGAGTCTTAGGGATGAGCAGTTCTTC.

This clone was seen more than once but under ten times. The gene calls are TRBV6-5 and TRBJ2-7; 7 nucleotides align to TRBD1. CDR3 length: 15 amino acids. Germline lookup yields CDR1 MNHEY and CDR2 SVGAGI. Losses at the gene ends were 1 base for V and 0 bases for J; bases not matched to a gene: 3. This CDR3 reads CASSYYGTASYEQYF. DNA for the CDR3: TGTGCCAGCAGTTACTATGGGACAGCCTCCTACGAGCAGTACTTC.

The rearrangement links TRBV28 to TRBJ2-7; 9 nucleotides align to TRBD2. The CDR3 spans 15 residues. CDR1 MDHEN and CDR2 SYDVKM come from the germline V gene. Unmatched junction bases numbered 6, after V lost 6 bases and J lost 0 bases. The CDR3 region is CASSVPSGVSYEQYF. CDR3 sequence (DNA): TGTGCCAGCAGCGTACCTAGCGGGGTCTCCTACGAGCAGTACTTC.

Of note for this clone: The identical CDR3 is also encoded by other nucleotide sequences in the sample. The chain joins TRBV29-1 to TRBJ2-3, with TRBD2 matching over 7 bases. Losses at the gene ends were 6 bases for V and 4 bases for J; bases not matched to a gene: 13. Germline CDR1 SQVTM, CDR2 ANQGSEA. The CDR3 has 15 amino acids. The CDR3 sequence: CSVEDRRLAPDTQYF. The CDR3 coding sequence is TGCAGCGTGGAGGATCGGCGACTAGCCCCAGATACGCAGTATTTT.

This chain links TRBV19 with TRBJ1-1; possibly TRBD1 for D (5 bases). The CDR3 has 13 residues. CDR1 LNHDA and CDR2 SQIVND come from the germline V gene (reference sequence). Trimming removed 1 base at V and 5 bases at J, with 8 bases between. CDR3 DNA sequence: TGTGCCAGTAGTATAGTAGGGGCGACTGAAGCTTTCTTT. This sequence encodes CASSIVGATEAFF.